This T cell receptor beta chain was identified in a study of shared clonotypes between healthy human individuals. Across the whole study: CD4 naive and memory got three plates each, CD8 naive two, CD8 memory one.

Genomic DNA from each subset was divided evenly over several immunoSEQ plates. Profiled with immunoSEQ multiplex PCR; TCRdb holds only in-frame clones, not every one. This table holds approximately 530,000 clones, about 96% found once. A word on this clone: The antigen is not known.

V lost 4 bases to trimming and J lost 7 bases, with 10 bases between them. CDR3 length: 11 residues. In germline, CDR1 is SQVTM, CDR2 ANQGSEA. General observations from the study: Across subsets, estimated richness was generally greater for naive than for memory populations.

This chain connects TRBV29-1 to TRBJ1-1; D may be TRBD1 (5 bases). Source material: naive CD4+ T cells sorted from blood. Subset described: CD45RA+ positively selected. This receptor was identified in a woman aged 30 to 39 in good health. The CDR3 nucleotides read TGCAGCGTTGGTCGAACAGGTGAAGCTTTCTTT. This gives the protein CSVGRTGEAFF. Filled out from reference TRBV29-1 and TRBJ1-1, the complete variable domain reads SAVISQKPSRDICQRGTSLTIQCQVDSQVTMMFWYRQQPGQSLTLIATANQGSEATYESGFVIDKFPISRPNLTFSTLTVSNMSPEDSSIYLCSVGRTGEAFFGQGTRLTVV.